These 5 T cell receptor beta chains originate from one sample sequenced in a study of blood T cell repertoires in COVID-19. Sequencing was performed with immunoSEQ multiplex PCR; in TCRdb, only in-frame clones are kept and a portion is missing. This table has some 180,000 clones, roughly 91% appearing once. The material sequenced was peripheral blood. The origin of the receptors is a middle-aged man who had recovered from COVID-19.

V is TRBV7-2 and J is TRBJ1-2, with D perhaps matching TRBD1 (5 bases). The CDR3 is 15 residues long. The V gene lost 6 bases and the J gene lost 3 bases, with 17 bases spanning the gap. Germline V gene lookup returns CDR1 SGHTA and CDR2 FQGNSA. In DNA, the CDR3 is TGTGCCAGCAGAGCGGGGGGACTCCCAGACTATGGCTACACCTTC. This sequence encodes CASRAGGLPDYGYTF.

The chain is built from TRBV19 and TRBJ2-1; 8 bases are shared with TRBD1. The CDR3 has 16 amino acids. Germline values: CDR1 LNHDA, CDR2 SQIVND (reference sequence). V trimming: 1 base; J trimming: 5 bases; junction bases outside the gene matches: 7. CDR3 coding DNA: TGTGCCAGTAGTATAGCGCGGACAGGGCTTAACAATGAGCAGTTCTTC. Protein sequence: CASSIARTGLNNEQFF.

This clone is a singleton in its sample. V is TRBV5-4 and J is TRBJ2-1; D perhaps matches TRBD1 (5 bases). V lost 5 bases to trimming and J lost 4 bases, with 7 bases between them. This CDR3 comprises 12 residues. The germline gives CDR1 SGHNT, CDR2 YYREEE (reference sequence). Written as DNA, the CDR3 is TGTGCCAGCAGAGGGGCGTACAATGAGCAGTTCTTC. It specifies CASRGAYNEQFF.

The V call is TRBV9, the J call TRBJ1-2, with D uncertain. Germline V gene sequence: CDR1 SGDLS, CDR2 YYNGEE. This CDR3 is 14 amino acids long. Trimming stripped 4 bases from V and 0 bases from J, with 10 bases between. CDR3 amino acids: CASSPNLPNYGYTF. In DNA, the CDR3 is TGTGCCAGCAGCCCGAACCTACCTAACTATGGCTACACCTTC.

The chain combines TRBV6-2 or TRBV6-3 with TRBJ1-1, with TRBD1 matching over 12 bases. The J segment lost 4 bases and the V segment lost 5 bases, leaving 8 bases of the junction unmatched. CDR1 and CDR2 (germline): MNHEY, SVGEGT. This CDR3 is built from 16 residues. The CDR3 here is CASSRGTGGAGTEAFF. In DNA, the CDR3 is TGTGCCAGCAGTCGAGGGACAGGGGGCGCGGGCACTGAAGCTTTCTTT.